The 2 T cell receptor beta chains presented below share a single source sample, sequenced in a study of blood T cell repertoires in COVID-19. TCRdb's copy holds only in-frame clones and misses some; the assay was immunoSEQ multiplex PCR. The sample shows under 300,000 clones, about four fifths of them seen only once. Sequencing input: peripheral blood. The receptors were sampled from a woman aged 40-49 years who had recovered from COVID-19.

This chain links TRBV24-1 with TRBJ1-1, with D possibly being TRBD1 (6 bases). CDR3 length equals 14 residues. Trimming cost V 7 bases and J 5 bases, with 16 bases left between them. Germline lookup yields CDR1 KGHDR and CDR2 SFDVKD. This CDR3 reads CATSPGHLITEAFF. DNA for the CDR3: TGTGCCACCAGCCCGGGACACTTGATAACTGAAGCTTTCTTT.

The V and J genes are TRBV27 and TRBJ2-2; maybe TRBD2 (6 bases). With 1 base removed from V and 6 bases from J, the gap between germline ends came to 6 bases. This CDR3 has 13 amino acids. Germline V CDR1 and CDR2: MNHEY, SMNVEV (reference sequence). In DNA form, the CDR3 reads TGTGCCAGCAGTTTATGGGGGGCCGGGGAGCTGTTTTTT. It codes for CASSLWGAGELFF.